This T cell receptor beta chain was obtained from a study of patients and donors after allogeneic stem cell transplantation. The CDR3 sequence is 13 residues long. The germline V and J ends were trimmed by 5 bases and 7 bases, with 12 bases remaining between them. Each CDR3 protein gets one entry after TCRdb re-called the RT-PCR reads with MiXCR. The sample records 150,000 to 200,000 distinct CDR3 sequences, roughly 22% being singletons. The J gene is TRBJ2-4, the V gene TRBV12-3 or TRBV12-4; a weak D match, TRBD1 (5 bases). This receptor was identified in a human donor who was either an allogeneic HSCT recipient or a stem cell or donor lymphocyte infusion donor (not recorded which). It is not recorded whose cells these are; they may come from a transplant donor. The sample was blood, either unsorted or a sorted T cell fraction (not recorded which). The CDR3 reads CASSLQGENIQYF. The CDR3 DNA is TGTGCCAGCAGTCTTCAGGGTGAGAACATTCAGTACTTC.